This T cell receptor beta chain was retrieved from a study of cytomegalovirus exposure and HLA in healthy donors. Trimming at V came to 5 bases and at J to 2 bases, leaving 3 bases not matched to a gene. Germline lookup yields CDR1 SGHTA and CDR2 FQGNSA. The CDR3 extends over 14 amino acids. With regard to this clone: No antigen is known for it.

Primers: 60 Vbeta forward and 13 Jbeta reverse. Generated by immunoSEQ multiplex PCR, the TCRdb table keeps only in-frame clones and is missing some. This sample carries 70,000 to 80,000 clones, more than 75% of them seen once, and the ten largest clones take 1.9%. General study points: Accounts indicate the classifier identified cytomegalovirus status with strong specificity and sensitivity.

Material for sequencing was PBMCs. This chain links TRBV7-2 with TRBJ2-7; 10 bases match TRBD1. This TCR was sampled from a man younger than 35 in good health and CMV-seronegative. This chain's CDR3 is CASSLGQGAYEQYF. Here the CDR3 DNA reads TGTGCCAGCAGCCTAGGACAGGGGGCCTACGAGCAGTACTTC.